This TCR beta chain was retrieved from a study of blood T cell repertoires in COVID-19. Profiled with immunoSEQ multiplex PCR; TCRdb holds only in-frame clones, not every one. Of some 310,000 clones in the sample, more than 75% were seen once. Trimming removed 5 bases from V and 10 bases from J; junction bases left unmatched: 8. In germline, CDR1 is MDHEN, CDR2 SYDVKM. The CDR3 covers 15 residues. The receptor's source is a man aged 50 or older with active or convalescent COVID-19. The genes are TRBV28 and TRBJ2-3; 14 bases fit TRBD2. Sequenced sample: peripheral blood. The CDR3 spells CASSPDGTSGRAQYF. In DNA, the CDR3 is TGTGCCAGCAGTCCAGACGGGACTAGCGGGAGAGCGCAGTATTTT. Drawing the rest from reference TRBV28 and TRBJ2-3, the complete variable domain is DVKVTQSSRYLVKRTGEKVFLECVQDMDHENMFWYRQDPGLGLRLIYFSYDVKMKEKGDIPEGYSVSREKKERFSLILESASTNQTSMYLCASSPDGTSGRAQYFGPGTRLTVL.